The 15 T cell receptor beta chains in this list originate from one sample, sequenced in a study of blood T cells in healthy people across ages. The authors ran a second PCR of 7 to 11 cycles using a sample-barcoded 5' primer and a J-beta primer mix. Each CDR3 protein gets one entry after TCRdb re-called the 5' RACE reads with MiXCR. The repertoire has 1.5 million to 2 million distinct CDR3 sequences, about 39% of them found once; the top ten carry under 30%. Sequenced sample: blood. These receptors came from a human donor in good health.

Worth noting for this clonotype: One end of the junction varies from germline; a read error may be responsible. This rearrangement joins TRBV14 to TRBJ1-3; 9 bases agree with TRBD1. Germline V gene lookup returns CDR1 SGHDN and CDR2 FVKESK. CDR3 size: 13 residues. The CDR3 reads CASSLTGGSTIYF. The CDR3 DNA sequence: TGTGCCAGCAGCTTGACAGGGGGAAGCACCATATATTTT.

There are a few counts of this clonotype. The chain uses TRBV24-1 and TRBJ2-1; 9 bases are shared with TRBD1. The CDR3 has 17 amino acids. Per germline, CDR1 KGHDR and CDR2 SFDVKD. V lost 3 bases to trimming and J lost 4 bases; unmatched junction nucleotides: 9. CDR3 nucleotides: TGTGCCACCAGTGATCCCTCCGGGACAGGGACGTACAATGAGCAGTTCTTC. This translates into CATSDPSGTGTYNEQFF.

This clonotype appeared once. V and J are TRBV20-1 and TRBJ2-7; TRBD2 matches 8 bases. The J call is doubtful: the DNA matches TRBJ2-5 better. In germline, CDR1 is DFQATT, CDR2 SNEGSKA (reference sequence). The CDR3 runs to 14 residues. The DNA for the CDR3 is TGCAGTGCGCCAACTACTAGCGGAGGGGTGACCCAGTACTTC. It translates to CSAPTTSGGVTQYF.

CDR3 sequence (DNA): TGTGCCAGCAGTTTAGCCTGGGACACTCTATGGAGCTACACCTTC. This gives the protein CASSLAWDTLWSYTF. The chain is built from TRBV12-3 or TRBV12-4 and TRBJ1-2; D perhaps matches TRBD1 (6 bases). The CDR3 length is 15 residues. V lost 0 bases and J 9 bases, leaving 17 bases between the germline ends.

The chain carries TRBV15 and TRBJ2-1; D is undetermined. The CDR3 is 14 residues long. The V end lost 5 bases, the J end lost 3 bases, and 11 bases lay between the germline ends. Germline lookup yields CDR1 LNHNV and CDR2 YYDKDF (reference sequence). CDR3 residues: CATSSRPNYNEQFF. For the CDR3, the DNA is TGTGCCACCAGCTCGAGACCTAACTACAATGAGCAGTTCTTC.

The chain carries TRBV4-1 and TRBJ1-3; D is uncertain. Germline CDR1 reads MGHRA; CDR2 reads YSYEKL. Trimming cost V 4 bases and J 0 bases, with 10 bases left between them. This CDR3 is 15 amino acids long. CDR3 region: CASSRDTVSGNTIYF. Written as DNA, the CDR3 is TGCGCCAGCAGCCGAGATACAGTCTCTGGAAACACCATATATTTT.

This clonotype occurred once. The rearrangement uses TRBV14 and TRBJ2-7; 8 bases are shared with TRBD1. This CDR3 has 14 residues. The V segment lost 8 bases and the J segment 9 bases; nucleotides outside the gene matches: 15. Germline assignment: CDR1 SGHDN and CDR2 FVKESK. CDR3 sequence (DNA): TGTGCCAGCCGACAGACAGGGGAATGCCACGGGCAGTACTTC. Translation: CASRQTGECHGQYF.

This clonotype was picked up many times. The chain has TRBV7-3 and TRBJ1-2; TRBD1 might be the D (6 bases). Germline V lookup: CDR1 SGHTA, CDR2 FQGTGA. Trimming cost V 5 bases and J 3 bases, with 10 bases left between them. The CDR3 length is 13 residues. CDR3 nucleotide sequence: TGTGCCAGCAGCCCACAGGGACACTATGGCTACACCTTC. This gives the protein CASSPQGHYGYTF.

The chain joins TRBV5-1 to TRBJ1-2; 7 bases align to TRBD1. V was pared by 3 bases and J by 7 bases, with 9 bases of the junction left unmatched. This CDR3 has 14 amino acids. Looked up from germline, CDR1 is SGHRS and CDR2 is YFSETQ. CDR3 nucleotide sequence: TGCGCCAGCAGCTCCTACAGGGGTTCGACTGGCTACACCTTC. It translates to CASSSYRGSTGYTF. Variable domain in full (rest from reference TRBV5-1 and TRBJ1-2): KAGVTQTPRYLIKTRGQQVTLSCSPISGHRSVSWYQQTPGQGLQFLFEYFSETQRNKGNFPGRFSGRQFSNSRSEMNVSTLELGDSALYLCASSSYRGSTGYTFGSGTRLTVV.

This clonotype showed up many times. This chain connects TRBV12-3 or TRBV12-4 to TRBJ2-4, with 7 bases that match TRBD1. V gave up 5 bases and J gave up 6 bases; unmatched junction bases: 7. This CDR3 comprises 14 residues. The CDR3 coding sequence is TGTGCCAGCAGTCTGGGACAGAAGACAAACATTCAGTACTTC. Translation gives CASSLGQKTNIQYF.

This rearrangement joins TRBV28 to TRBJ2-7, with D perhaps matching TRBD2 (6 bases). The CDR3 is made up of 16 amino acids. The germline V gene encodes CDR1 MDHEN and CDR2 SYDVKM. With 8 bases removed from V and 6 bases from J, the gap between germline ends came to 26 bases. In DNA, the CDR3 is TGTGCCAGCCCACCCGTTCGGGGGTCGTTTTTGTCCGAGCAGTACTTC. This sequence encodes CASPPVRGSFLSEQYF. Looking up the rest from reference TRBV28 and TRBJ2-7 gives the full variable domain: DVKVTQSSRYLVKRTGEKVFLECVQDMDHENMFWYRQDPGLGLRLIYFSYDVKMKEKGDIPEGYSVSREKKERFSLILESASTNQTSMYLCASPPVRGSFLSEQYFGPGTRLTVT.

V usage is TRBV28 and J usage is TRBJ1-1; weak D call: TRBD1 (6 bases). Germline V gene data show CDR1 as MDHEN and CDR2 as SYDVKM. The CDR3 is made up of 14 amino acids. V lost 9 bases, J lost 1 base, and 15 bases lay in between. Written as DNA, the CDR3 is TGTGCCAGTAAAAAGACAGGTACGAACACTGAAGCTTTCTTT. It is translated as CASKKTGTNTEAFF.

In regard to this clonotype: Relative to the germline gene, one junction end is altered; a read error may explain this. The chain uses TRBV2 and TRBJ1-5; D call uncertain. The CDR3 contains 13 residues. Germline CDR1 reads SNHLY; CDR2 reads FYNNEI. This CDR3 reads CAGSDRVGGPQHF. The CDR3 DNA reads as TGTGCCGGCAGTGACCGGGTCGGTGGGCCCCAGCATTTT.

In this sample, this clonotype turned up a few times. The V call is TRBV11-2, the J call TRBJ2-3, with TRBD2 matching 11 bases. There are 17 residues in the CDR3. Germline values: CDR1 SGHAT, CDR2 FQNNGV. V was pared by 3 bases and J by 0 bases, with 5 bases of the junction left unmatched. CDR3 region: CASSLGLAVGSTDTQYF. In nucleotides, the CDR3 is TGTGCCAGCAGCTTGGGACTAGCGGTTGGGAGCACAGATACGCAGTATTTT.

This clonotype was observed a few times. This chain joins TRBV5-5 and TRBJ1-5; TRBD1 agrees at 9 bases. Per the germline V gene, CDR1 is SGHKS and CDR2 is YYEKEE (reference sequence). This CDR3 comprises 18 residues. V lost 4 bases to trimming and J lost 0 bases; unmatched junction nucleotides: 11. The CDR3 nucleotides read TGTGCCAGCAGCCGTACAGGGGGCAACACCTATAGCAATCAGCCCCAGCATTTT. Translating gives CASSRTGGNTYSNQPQHF.